This TCR beta chain derives from a study of cytomegalovirus exposure and HLA in healthy donors. In the study overall: HLA-typed donors contributed some 85 million unique TCRs, which were held in an early data release.

Regarding this clone: Its target is unknown.

The CDR3 covers 16 residues. Trimming at V came to 1 base and at J to 3 bases, leaving 7 bases not matched to a gene. The germline gives CDR1 SGHRS, CDR2 YFSETQ. Although they were nominally healthy when sampled, donors likely had unrecorded immune exposures. The PCR had 60 Vbeta and 13 Jbeta primers. Sequencing used immunoSEQ multiplex PCR; TCRdb keeps in-frame clones, though not all of them. The sample gives over 200,000 clones, around 88% of which show up once; 0.9% to 1.1% is in the top ten. General study findings and limits: According to reports, the classifier identified cytomegalovirus status with high specificity and sensitivity.

This TCR was sampled from a woman aged 18-29 years in good health and CMV-seronegative. This chain joins TRBV5-1 and TRBJ2-7; TRBD2 aligns across 10 bases. The sequencing sample was made of PBMCs. The CDR3 region is CASSLNVASGSYEQYF. Written as DNA, the CDR3 is TGCGCCAGCAGCTTGAATGTGGCTAGCGGGAGCTACGAGCAGTACTTC.